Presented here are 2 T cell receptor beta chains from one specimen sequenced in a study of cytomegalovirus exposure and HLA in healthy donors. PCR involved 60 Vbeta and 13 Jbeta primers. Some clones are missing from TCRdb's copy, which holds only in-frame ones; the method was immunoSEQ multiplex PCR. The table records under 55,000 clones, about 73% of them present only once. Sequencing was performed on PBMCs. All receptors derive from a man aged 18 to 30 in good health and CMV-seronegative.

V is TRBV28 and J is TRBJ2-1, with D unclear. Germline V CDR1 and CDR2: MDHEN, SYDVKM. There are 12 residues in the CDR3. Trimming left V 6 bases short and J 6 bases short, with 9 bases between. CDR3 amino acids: CASSLYRNEQFF. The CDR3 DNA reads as TGTGCCAGCAGCCTATACCGCAATGAGCAGTTCTTC.

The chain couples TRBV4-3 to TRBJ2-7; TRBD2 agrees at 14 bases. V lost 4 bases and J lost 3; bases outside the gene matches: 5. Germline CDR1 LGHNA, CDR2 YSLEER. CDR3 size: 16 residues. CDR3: CASSPAGTSGSYEQYF. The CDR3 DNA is TGCGCCAGCAGCCCTGCCGGGACTAGCGGGAGCTACGAGCAGTACTTC.